This TCR beta chain is from a study of Ad26.COV2.S vaccination and SARS-CoV-2 variants. Whole-study findings and limits: Across vaccine and placebo recipients, the breadth of non-spike TCRs was similar. The authors reported substantial breadth in spike-specific CD8+ and CD4+ T cell responses after vaccination. Participants in the vaccine arm had higher spike-specific TCR breadth; placebo recipients had lower.

The table came from immunoSEQ multiplex PCR; TCRdb's copy has only in-frame clones and leaves some out. The table shows roughly 380,000 clones, with over 75% occurring only once. Germline CDR1 is SNHLY and CDR2 is FYNNEI. CDR3 size: 15 residues. Trimming cost V 8 bases and J 1 base, with 18 bases left between them. Treatment specified: about 20 received Ad26.COV2.S at low or high dose, single or two shots; about 5 received placebo; per-sample allocation not given. Sampling happened 63 days after the first vaccine or placebo injection. About this clone: Its antigen remains unknown.

The source is a person aged 18 to 65 who received the Ad26.COV2.S COVID-19 vaccine or a placebo. This sequence joins TRBV2 and TRBJ2-7, with a possible D match to TRBD2 (6 bases). The sequenced sample was peripheral blood, obtained in a trial of Ad26.COV2.S vaccine versus placebo. The CDR3 coding sequence is TGTGCCAGCGCCCCGAACATCGGGGGTTCCTACGAGCAGTACTTC. Translated, it gives CASAPNIGGSYEQYF.